A selection of T cell receptor beta chains follows, all from one sample in a study of vaccination and CD4 T cells after COVID-19. TCRdb independently ran MiXCR on the PCR reads; one entry per CDR3 protein. The repertoire includes about 15,000 distinct CDR3 sequences, over 65% of them detected once, and about 20% sits in the top ten. Their recognized antigens are unknown. Sequenced sample: CD4+ T cells from blood, cultured in vitro. The source of these receptors is a human donor who had recovered from COVID-19. Both conserved end residues are part of each CDR3. The D gene is left open where the match is weak. For some rows the clone size is stated as once, few or many, or as a class when expanded; others skip it.

clone size: .; D gene: .; J gene: TRBJ1-1; V gene: TRBV28; CDR3 protein: CASSFRGAGSDEAFF; CDR3 DNA: TGTGCCAGCAGTTTTCGGGGGGCAGGGTCGGATGAAGCTTTCTTT
clone size: .; D gene: .; J gene: TRBJ2-3; V gene: TRBV19; CDR3 protein: CASSIGTSTDTQYF; CDR3 DNA: TGTGCCAGTAGTATAGGGACTAGCACAGATACGCAGTATTTT
clone size: .; D gene: .; J gene: TRBJ2-5; V gene: TRBV28; CDR3 protein: CASSLSSGFAQYF; CDR3 DNA: TGTGCCAGCAGTTTATCCTCAGGGTTCGCCCAGTACTTC
clone size: .; D gene: TRBD2; J gene: TRBJ2-5; V gene: TRBV24-1; CDR3 protein: CATSSGGRETQYF; CDR3 DNA: TGTGCCACCAGTTCGGGCGGGAGAGAGACCCAGTACTTC
clone size: .; D gene: .; J gene: TRBJ1-2; V gene: TRBV7-2; CDR3 protein: CASSLGFGQGLLSGYTF; CDR3 DNA: TGTGCCAGCAGCTTAGGGTTTGGGCAGGGGCTCCTTTCGGGCTACACCTTC
clone size: .; D gene: .; J gene: TRBJ1-1; V gene: TRBV28; CDR3 protein: CASSSERQAEGTEAFF; CDR3 DNA: TGTGCCAGCAGTTCGGAACGACAGGCGGAAGGGACTGAAGCTTTCTTT
clone size: .; D gene: TRBD2; J gene: TRBJ2-7; V gene: TRBV19; CDR3 protein: CASSRKGTSSYEQYF; CDR3 DNA: TGTGCCAGTAGCCGGAAGGGGACTAGCTCCTACGAGCAGTACTTC
clone size: once; D gene: .; J gene: TRBJ2-7; V gene: TRBV3-1; CDR3 protein: CASSQAGRHEQYF; CDR3 DNA: TGTGCCAGCAGCCAAGCTGGGCGGCACGAGCAGTACTTC
clone size: .; D gene: TRBD2; J gene: TRBJ2-3; V gene: TRBV28; CDR3 protein: CASRGTGLAGITDTQYF; CDR3 DNA: TGTGCCAGCAGGGGTACGGGACTAGCGGGTATCACAGATACGCAGTATTTT
clone size: .; D gene: .; J gene: TRBJ2-3; V gene: TRBV20-1; CDR3 protein: CSARGKDTQYF; CDR3 DNA: TGCAGTGCTAGAGGGAAAGATACGCAGTATTTT
clone size: .; D gene: .; J gene: TRBJ2-5; V gene: TRBV20-1; CDR3 protein: CSARGTTGVGALETQYF; CDR3 DNA: TGCAGTGCTAGAGGTACTACCGGAGTGGGGGCTTTGGAGACCCAGTACTTC
clone size: .; D gene: .; J gene: TRBJ2-7; V gene: TRBV21-1; CDR3 protein: CASSPRTEPGEQYF; CDR3 DNA: TGTGCCAGCAGCCCTAGGACTGAACCGGGGGAGCAGTACTTC
clone size: .; D gene: .; J gene: TRBJ1-1; V gene: TRBV29-1; CDR3 protein: CSVRVRNTEAFF; CDR3 DNA: TGCAGCGTGAGAGTCCGGAACACTGAAGCTTTCTTT
clone size: .; D gene: .; J gene: TRBJ2-5; V gene: TRBV7-2; CDR3 protein: CASSTYTGIKETQYF; CDR3 DNA: TGTGCCAGCAGCACATATACAGGGATTAAAGAGACCCAGTACTTC
clone size: .; D gene: .; J gene: TRBJ1-5; V gene: TRBV6-1; CDR3 protein: CASSPAPENQPQHF; CDR3 DNA: TGTGCCAGCAGTCCCGCCCCGGAGAATCAGCCCCAGCATTTT
clone size: .; D gene: .; J gene: TRBJ2-5; V gene: TRBV28; CDR3 protein: CASNPHRKETQYF; CDR3 DNA: TGTGCCAGCAACCCCCACAGGAAGGAGACCCAGTACTTC
clone size: .; D gene: .; J gene: TRBJ2-7; V gene: TRBV7-2; CDR3 protein: CASSLVSSRNSYEQYF; CDR3 DNA: TGTGCCAGCAGCTTAGTGTCTAGCCGTAACTCCTACGAGCAGTACTTC
clone size: .; D gene: TRBD2; J gene: TRBJ2-1; V gene: TRBV7-9; CDR3 protein: CASSFTPSGRPYNEQFF; CDR3 DNA: TGTGCCAGCAGCTTTACACCTAGCGGGAGGCCCTACAATGAGCAGTTCTTC
clone size: .; D gene: TRBD1; J gene: TRBJ1-1; V gene: TRBV19; CDR3 protein: CASSISRQGRTEAFF; CDR3 DNA: TGTGCCAGTAGTATTTCCCGACAGGGGCGCACTGAAGCTTTCTTT
clone size: few; D gene: TRBD1; J gene: TRBJ1-5; V gene: TRBV27; CDR3 protein: CASSPFGQGNQPQHF; CDR3 DNA: TGTGCCAGCAGTCCTTTCGGACAGGGCAATCAGCCCCAGCATTTT
clone size: .; D gene: .; J gene: TRBJ2-7; V gene: TRBV6-2/TRBV6-3; CDR3 protein: CASSYEVVGAYEQYF; CDR3 DNA: TGTGCCAGCAGTTACGAAGTAGTCGGGGCCTACGAGCAGTACTTC
clone size: .; D gene: TRBD2; J gene: TRBJ2-7; V gene: TRBV27; CDR3 protein: CASSPGLAGGPVPEQYF; CDR3 DNA: TGTGCCAGCAGTCCCGGACTAGCGGGAGGGCCCGTGCCCGAGCAGTACTTC
clone size: .; D gene: .; J gene: TRBJ2-5; V gene: TRBV27; CDR3 protein: CASSLLGDGEETQYF; CDR3 DNA: TGTGCCAGCAGTTTATTGGGGGACGGAGAAGAGACCCAGTACTTC
clone size: .; D gene: .; J gene: TRBJ2-2; V gene: TRBV20-1; CDR3 protein: CSARGGLTGELFF; CDR3 DNA: TGCAGTGCTAGAGGGGGCCTAACCGGGGAGCTGTTTTTT
clone size: medium-sized; D gene: .; J gene: TRBJ2-3; V gene: TRBV7-7; CDR3 protein: CASSLTQGRTDTQYF; CDR3 DNA: TGTGCCAGCAGCTTAACTCAGGGACGGACAGATACGCAGTATTTT
clone size: .; D gene: .; J gene: TRBJ1-6; V gene: TRBV18; CDR3 protein: CASSPRPGMDNSPLHF; CDR3 DNA: TGTGCCAGCTCACCACGGCCTGGAATGGATAATTCACCCCTCCACTTT
clone size: .; D gene: .; J gene: TRBJ2-5; V gene: TRBV11-2; CDR3 protein: CASSGRGTPGKETQYF; CDR3 DNA: TGTGCCAGCAGCGGGCGAGGAACACCCGGCAAAGAGACCCAGTACTTC
clone size: .; D gene: TRBD1; J gene: TRBJ1-1; V gene: TRBV6-1; CDR3 protein: CASSPDRGQAFF; CDR3 DNA: TGTGCCAGCAGCCCCGACAGGGGGCAAGCTTTCTTT
clone size: .; D gene: .; J gene: TRBJ2-3; V gene: TRBV20-1; CDR3 protein: CSATLKVGDTQYF; CDR3 DNA: TGCAGTGCGACTCTAAAAGTAGGAGATACGCAGTATTTT
clone size: .; D gene: TRBD1; J gene: TRBJ2-7; V gene: TRBV2; CDR3 protein: CASSVQGAQEQYF; CDR3 DNA: TGTGCCAGCAGTGTTCAGGGGGCGCAGGAGCAGTACTTC
clone size: .; D gene: .; J gene: TRBJ1-3; V gene: TRBV20-1; CDR3 protein: CSGGQGGNTIYF; CDR3 DNA: TGCAGTGGGGGGCAGGGTGGAAACACCATATATTTT
clone size: .; D gene: TRBD2; J gene: TRBJ2-3; V gene: TRBV7-6; CDR3 protein: CASSLDSGSDTQYF; CDR3 DNA: TGTGCCAGCAGCTTAGATAGCGGGAGTGATACGCAGTATTTT
clone size: .; D gene: .; J gene: TRBJ1-2; V gene: TRBV6-1; CDR3 protein: CASSADRRAAGYTF; CDR3 DNA: TGTGCCAGCAGTGCCGACCGGAGGGCAGCTGGCTACACCTTC
clone size: .; D gene: .; J gene: TRBJ1-5; V gene: TRBV19; CDR3 protein: CASSIIGDQPQHF; CDR3 DNA: TGTGCCAGTAGTATAATCGGGGATCAGCCCCAGCATTTT
clone size: few; D gene: .; J gene: TRBJ2-5; V gene: TRBV27; CDR3 protein: CASSLLGFQETQYF; CDR3 DNA: TGTGCCAGCAGTTTATTGGGATTCCAAGAGACCCAGTACTTC
clone size: .; D gene: TRBD1; J gene: TRBJ1-2; V gene: TRBV20-1; CDR3 protein: CSARAGTVYGYTF; CDR3 DNA: TGCAGTGCTAGAGCGGGGACAGTCTATGGCTACACCTTC
clone size: .; D gene: TRBD2; J gene: TRBJ2-3; V gene: TRBV29-1; CDR3 protein: CSVPPAGLSTDTQYF; CDR3 DNA: TGCAGCGTTCCACCAGCGGGACTTTCGACAGATACGCAGTATTTT
clone size: .; D gene: .; J gene: TRBJ1-5; V gene: TRBV28; CDR3 protein: CASNPVFGPQHF; CDR3 DNA: TGTGCCAGCAACCCGGTGTTCGGGCCCCAGCATTTT
clone size: .; D gene: TRBD1; J gene: TRBJ1-1; V gene: TRBV7-9; CDR3 protein: CASSPGQGPNSEAFF; CDR3 DNA: TGTGCCAGCAGCCCCGGACAGGGGCCGAACAGTGAAGCTTTCTTT
clone size: .; D gene: .; J gene: TRBJ1-2; V gene: TRBV24-1; CDR3 protein: CATTPGRNYGYTF; CDR3 DNA: TGTGCCACCACCCCGGGACGGAACTATGGCTACACCTTC
clone size: .; D gene: .; J gene: TRBJ2-3; V gene: TRBV20-1; CDR3 protein: CSAKPPSTDTQYF; CDR3 DNA: TGCAGTGCTAAGCCTCCTAGCACAGATACGCAGTATTTT
clone size: once; D gene: TRBD1; J gene: TRBJ2-1; V gene: TRBV7-2; CDR3 protein: CASKRDRGSSYNEQFF; CDR3 DNA: TGTGCCAGCAAGAGGGACAGGGGGAGCTCCTACAATGAGCAGTTCTTC
clone size: .; D gene: .; J gene: TRBJ1-2; V gene: TRBV7-9; CDR3 protein: CASSSRDGYTF; CDR3 DNA: TGTGCCAGCAGCTCTCGGGATGGCTACACCTTC
clone size: .; D gene: TRBD1; J gene: TRBJ1-2; V gene: TRBV6-1; CDR3 protein: CASRTGSGGYTF; CDR3 DNA: TGTGCCAGCAGGACAGGGTCGGGTGGCTACACCTTC
clone size: .; D gene: TRBD2; J gene: TRBJ2-7; V gene: TRBV20-1; CDR3 protein: CSASGLAGVTYEQYF; CDR3 DNA: TGCAGTGCCTCGGGACTAGCGGGAGTCACCTACGAGCAGTACTTC
clone size: few; D gene: .; J gene: TRBJ1-5; V gene: TRBV24-1; CDR3 protein: CATSDTLQAGDQPQHF; CDR3 DNA: TGTGCCACCAGTGATACTCTTCAGGCGGGGGATCAGCCCCAGCATTTT
clone size: .; D gene: .; J gene: TRBJ1-1; V gene: TRBV7-2; CDR3 protein: CASSDRTQNTEAFF; CDR3 DNA: TGTGCCAGCAGCGACAGGACCCAAAACACTGAAGCTTTCTTT
clone size: .; D gene: TRBD1; J gene: TRBJ1-1; V gene: TRBV19; CDR3 protein: CASSMDRFANTEAFF; CDR3 DNA: TGTGCCAGTAGTATGGACAGGTTTGCGAACACTGAAGCTTTCTTT
clone size: .; D gene: .; J gene: TRBJ1-1; V gene: TRBV7-2; CDR3 protein: CASSFAWIEAFF; CDR3 DNA: TGTGCCAGCAGCTTCGCATGGATTGAAGCTTTCTTT
clone size: .; D gene: .; J gene: TRBJ2-7; V gene: TRBV7-2; CDR3 protein: CASSPGVKQYF; CDR3 DNA: TGTGCCAGCAGCCCCGGGGTTAAGCAGTACTTC
clone size: few; D gene: .; J gene: TRBJ1-5; V gene: TRBV21-1; CDR3 protein: CASPRDRDQPQHF; CDR3 DNA: TGTGCCAGCCCGAGGGATCGGGATCAGCCCCAGCATTTT
clone size: .; D gene: .; J gene: TRBJ1-5; V gene: TRBV19; CDR3 protein: CASTWASNQPQHF; CDR3 DNA: TGTGCCAGTACCTGGGCGAGCAATCAGCCCCAGCATTTT
clone size: few; D gene: .; J gene: TRBJ1-6; V gene: TRBV7-9; CDR3 protein: CASSQAAVGNSPLHF; CDR3 DNA: TGTGCCAGCAGCCAGGCGGCTGTCGGAAATTCACCCCTCCACTTT
clone size: .; D gene: .; J gene: TRBJ1-2; V gene: TRBV4-3; CDR3 protein: CASSQDRSVPYGYTF; CDR3 DNA: TGCGCCAGCAGCCAAGACCGGTCCGTACCCTATGGCTACACCTTC